Presented here are 14 T cell receptor beta chains from one specimen sequenced in a study of T cells in Graves' hyperthyroidism and ophthalmopathy. Amplification yielded TCR beta CDR3 regions, with RNA transcripts as the source. Primed by the HTBI set, a first-round RT-PCR was run on the TCR CDR3. A single record per CDR3 protein comes from TCRdb applying MiXCR to the multiplex PCR reads. The table shows hundreds of thousands of distinct CDR3 sequences, with 15% to 17% occurring only once. Material: blood. The source is a woman between 18 and 30 years old with Graves' hyperthyroidism.

This clonotype was seen ten or more times. V is TRBV5-6 and J is TRBJ2-7, with D perhaps matching TRBD1 (6 bases). CDR1 and CDR2 from the germline V gene are SGHDT and YYEEEE. The ends were cut back, 3 bases at V and 4 bases at J, with 11 bases in the middle. The CDR3 length is 13 residues. The CDR3 loop reads CASSYLGQYEQYF. CDR3 bases: TGTGCCAGCAGCTATTTAGGACAGTACGAGCAGTACTTC.

This clonotype has just a few counts. CDR3 nucleotide sequence: TGCGCCAGCAGTGGCAAGACAGCCCAATCCTACGAGCAGTACTTC. Protein sequence: CASSGKTAQSYEQYF. V usage is TRBV10-2 and J usage is TRBJ2-7; a weak D match, TRBD1 (5 bases). The CDR3 sequence is 15 residues long. Trimming shortened V by 4 bases and J by 1 base, and 14 bases separated the two germline ends. CDR1 and CDR2 (germline): WSHSY, SAAADI.

This clonotype came up many times. The chain uses TRBV3-1 and TRBJ2-1; TRBD2 aligns across 8 bases. The trim removed 1 base at V and 3 bases at J, leaving 2 bases unmatched. The germline V gene has CDR1 LGHDT and CDR2 YNNKEL (reference sequence). The CDR3 is 15 residues long. The CDR3 spells CASSQGTSFYNEQFF. In DNA, the CDR3 is TGTGCCAGCAGCCAAGGGACTAGCTTCTACAATGAGCAGTTCTTC.

The rearrangement links TRBV6-1 to TRBJ2-5, with 9 positions matching TRBD1. Trimming took 6 bases from V and 3 from J; bases not matched to a gene: 11. The CDR3 covers 16 residues. CDR1 MNHNS and CDR2 SASEGT come from the germline V gene. The CDR3 region is CASRPRDRELEETQYF. In DNA form, the CDR3 reads TGTGCCAGCAGACCCCGGGACAGGGAATTGGAAGAGACCCAGTACTTC.

This clonotype showed up many times. This chain links TRBV11-2 with TRBJ2-1, with 11 positions matching TRBD2. The trim removed 5 bases at V and 12 bases at J, leaving 9 bases unmatched. This CDR3 has 14 amino acids. Germline assignment: CDR1 SGHAT and CDR2 FQNNGV. CDR3 DNA sequence: TGTGCCAGCAGCCCTAGCGGGGGGTTACCTTCGCAGTTCTTC. Translated: CASSPSGGLPSQFF.

The chain combines TRBV15 with TRBJ2-3; D gene uncertain. Trimming removed 5 bases from V and 6 bases from J, with 12 bases in between. Per the germline V gene, CDR1 is LNHNV and CDR2 is YYDKDF (reference sequence). The length of the CDR3 is 13 residues. Here the CDR3 reads CATSSGLPDTQYF. CDR3 coding DNA: TGTGCCACCAGCTCCGGCCTACCGGATACGCAGTATTTT.

This clonotype was seen at least ten times. In DNA form, the CDR3 reads TGTGCCACGGCGGCAGGAGGAACTAATGAAAAACTGTTTTTT. It specifies CATAAGGTNEKLFF. This chain uses TRBV10-3 with TRBJ1-4; D is unclear. The CDR3 totals 14 residues. V dropped 10 bases and J dropped 1 base, with 13 bases sitting between them. CDR1 is ENHRY and CDR2 is SYGVKD in the germline V gene.

There are many counts of this clonotype. This chain joins TRBV20-1 and TRBJ1-5; perhaps TRBD1 as D (5 bases). Deletions cut 2 bases from V and 1 base from J, with 12 bases between. This CDR3 contains 15 residues. In germline, CDR1 is DFQATT, CDR2 SNEGSKA (reference sequence). CDR3 DNA: TGCAGTGCTAGAAAGGGGTTTGAAAGCAATCAGCCCCAGCATTTT. This gives the protein CSARKGFESNQPQHF.

This clonotype was detected many times. This rearrangement joins TRBV28 to TRBJ2-5; D is possibly TRBD2 (5 bases). Germline V gene sequence: CDR1 MDHEN, CDR2 SYDVKM. V was cut by 7 bases and J by 9 bases, with 18 bases left in between. The CDR3 spans 13 residues. This CDR3 reads CASTHGDVVAQYF. The DNA for the CDR3 is TGTGCCAGCACACACGGGGATGTGGTGGCCCAGTACTTC.

The V gene is TRBV2, the J gene TRBJ2-1; maybe TRBD2 (6 bases). Germline loops: CDR1 SNHLY, CDR2 FYNNEI. Trimming pared 0 bases from V and 7 bases from J, leaving 16 bases between. The CDR3 length is 16 residues. The CDR3 region is CASSEAEVLAVNEQFF. CDR3 nucleotides: TGTGCCAGCAGTGAAGCTGAGGTACTAGCCGTAAATGAGCAGTTCTTC.

The chain combines TRBV14 with TRBJ2-3; TRBD1 might be the D (6 bases). V gave up 3 bases and J gave up 2 bases, with 15 bases separating them. The CDR3 length is 16 residues. CDR1 SGHDN and CDR2 FVKESK come from the germline V gene. The CDR3, as DNA: TGTGCCAGCAGCCAGGACGTGGGGGCCCCCACAGATACGCAGTATTTT. It codes for CASSQDVGAPTDTQYF.

This clonotype was seen only once. The rearrangement links TRBV12-3 or TRBV12-4 to TRBJ2-5, with no clear D. The CDR3 totals 14 residues. Deletions cut 0 bases from V and 5 bases from J, with 10 bases between. As DNA, the CDR3 is TGTGCCAGCAGTTTAGCCTCCCGGTTGGAGACCCAGTACTTC. This codes for CASSLASRLETQYF.

A few counts support this clonotype. This chain uses TRBV19 with TRBJ2-5; D not resolved. There are 15 residues in the CDR3. V was pared by 1 base and J by 2 bases, with 11 bases between. Germline CDR1 is LNHDA and CDR2 is SQIVND (reference sequence). The CDR3 nucleotides read TGTGCCAGTAGTATAGGCCCCTCTGAGCAAGAGACCCAGTACTTC. Protein: CASSIGPSEQETQYF. The whole variable domain, filled in from reference TRBV19 and TRBJ2-5, reads DGGITQSPKYLFRKEGQNVTLSCEQNLNHDAMYWYRQDPGQGLRLIYYSQIVNDFQKGDIAEGYSVSREKKESFPLTVTSAQKNPTAFYLCASSIGPSEQETQYFGPGTRLLVL.

This clonotype appeared many times. The J gene is TRBJ2-5, the V gene TRBV18, with D possibly being TRBD1 or TRBD2 (5 bases each). V gave up 4 bases and J gave up 2 bases, with 8 bases separating them. Germline assignment: CDR1 KGHSH and CDR2 LQKENI. The CDR3 length is 13 residues. Here the CDR3 DNA reads TGTGCCAGCTCACGGGACGGACAAGAGACCCAGTACTTC. The encoded protein is CASSRDGQETQYF. Based on the CDR3 plus reference TRBV18 and TRBJ2-5, the full variable domain is NAGVMQNPRHLVRRRGQEARLRCSPMKGHSHVYWYRQLPEEGLKFMVYLQKENIIDESGMPKERFSAEFPKEGPSILRIQQVVRGDSAAYFCASSRDGQETQYFGPGTRLLVL.